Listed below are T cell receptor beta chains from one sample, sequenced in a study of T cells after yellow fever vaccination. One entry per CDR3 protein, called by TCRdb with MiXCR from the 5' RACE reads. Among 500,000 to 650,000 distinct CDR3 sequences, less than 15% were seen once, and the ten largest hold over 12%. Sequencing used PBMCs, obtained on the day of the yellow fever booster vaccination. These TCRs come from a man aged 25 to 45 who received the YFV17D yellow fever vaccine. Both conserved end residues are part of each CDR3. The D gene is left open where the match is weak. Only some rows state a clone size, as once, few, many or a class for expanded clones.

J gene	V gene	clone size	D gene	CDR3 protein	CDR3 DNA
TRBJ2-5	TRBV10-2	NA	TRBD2	CASSERGTSGRAWETQYF	TGCGCCAGCAGTGAGAGGGGGACTAGCGGGAGGGCCTGGGAGACCCAGTACTTC
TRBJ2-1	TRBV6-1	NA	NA	CASVSAGPYNEQFF	TGTGCCAGCGTCTCGGCGGGACCGTACAATGAGCAGTTCTTC
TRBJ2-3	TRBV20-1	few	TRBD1	CSASFRDRVADTQYF	TGCAGTGCTAGTTTTCGGGACAGGGTAGCAGATACGCAGTATTTT
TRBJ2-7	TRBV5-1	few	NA	CASSSGTGTVSYEQYF	TGCGCCAGCAGCAGCGGGACAGGTACGGTTTCCTACGAGCAGTACTTC
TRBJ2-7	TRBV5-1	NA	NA	CASSLDTEFYEQYF	TGCGCCAGCAGCTTGGATACCGAGTTCTACGAGCAGTACTTC
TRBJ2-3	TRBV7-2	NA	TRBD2	CASSWTSGSGTQYF	TGTGCCAGCAGCTGGACTAGCGGGTCGGGTACGCAGTATTTT
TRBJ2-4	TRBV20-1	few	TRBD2	CSARKLAGVDIQYF	TGCAGTGCTAGGAAGCTAGCGGGGGTGGACATTCAGTACTTC
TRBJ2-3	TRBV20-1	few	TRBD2	CSARDGGRADTQYF	TGCAGTGCTAGAGATGGTGGGAGGGCGGATACGCAGTATTTT
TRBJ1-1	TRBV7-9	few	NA	CASSLVAGVAEAFF	TGTGCCAGCAGCTTAGTCGCAGGTGTGGCTGAAGCTTTCTTT
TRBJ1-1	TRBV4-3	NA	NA	CASSQDDRNTEAFF	TGCGCCAGCAGCCAAGATGACAGAAACACTGAAGCTTTCTTT
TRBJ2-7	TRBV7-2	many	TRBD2	CASSSGLAGGYEQYF	TGTGCCAGCAGCTCAGGACTAGCGGGAGGGTACGAGCAGTACTTC
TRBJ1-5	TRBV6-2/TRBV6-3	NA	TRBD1	CASSYSVGTGDIVGNQPQHF	TGTGCCAGCAGTTACTCCGTGGGGACAGGGGACATCGTAGGCAATCAGCCCCAGCATTTT
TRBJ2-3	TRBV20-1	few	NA	CSARLGVGTDTQYF	TGCAGTGCTAGACTCGGGGTCGGCACAGATACGCAGTATTTT
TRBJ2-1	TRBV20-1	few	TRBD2	CSAREKASGTSSYNEQFF	TGCAGTGCTAGGGAAAAGGCTAGCGGGACGAGCTCCTACAATGAGCAGTTCTTC
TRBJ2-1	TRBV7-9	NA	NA	CASSLGVVIKQFF	TGTGCCAGCAGCCTGGGTGTGGTTATAAAGCAGTTCTTC
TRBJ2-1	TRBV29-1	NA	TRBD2	CSVDAGVSYNEQFF	TGCAGCGTTGATGCGGGAGTGTCCTACAATGAGCAGTTCTTC
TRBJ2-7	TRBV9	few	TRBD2	CASSATSGSLYEQYF	TGTGCCAGCAGCGCAACTAGCGGGAGTTTATACGAGCAGTACTTC
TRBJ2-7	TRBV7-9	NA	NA	CASSPQAGREQYF	TGTGCCAGCAGCCCACAGGCGGGTCGCGAGCAGTACTTC
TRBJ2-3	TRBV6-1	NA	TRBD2	CASSPPGLAGDSTDTQYF	TGTGCCAGCAGTCCCCCGGGACTAGCGGGGGACAGCACAGATACGCAGTATTTT
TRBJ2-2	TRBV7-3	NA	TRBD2	CASSWTSATGELFF	TGTGCCAGCAGCTGGACTAGTGCCACCGGGGAGCTGTTTTTT
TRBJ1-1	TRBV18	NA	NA	CASSPPGGPLRAFF	TGTGCCAGCTCACCCCCTGGGGGTCCTCTACGGGCTTTCTTT
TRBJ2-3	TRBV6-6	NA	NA	CASSGQQFATQYF	TGTGCCAGCTCCGGACAGCAATTTGCGACGCAGTATTTT
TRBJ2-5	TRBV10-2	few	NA	CASSPLTLGETQYF	TGCGCCAGCAGTCCTTTGACGCTGGGGGAGACCCAGTACTTC
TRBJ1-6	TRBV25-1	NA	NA	CASTGREGKGYNSPLHF	TGTGCCAGCACCGGACGAGAGGGAAAGGGGTATAATTCACCCCTCCACTTT
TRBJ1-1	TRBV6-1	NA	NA	CASTEGVGTEAFF	TGTGCCAGCACTGAAGGGGTGGGCACTGAAGCTTTCTTT
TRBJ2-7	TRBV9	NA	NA	CASSAGQKNYEQYF	TGTGCCAGCAGCGCCGGACAGAAAAACTACGAGCAGTACTTC
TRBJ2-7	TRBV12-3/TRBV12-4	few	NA	CASSLSTTTYEQYF	TGTGCCAGCAGTTTAAGTACTACCACCTACGAGCAGTACTTC
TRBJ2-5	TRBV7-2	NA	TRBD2	CASSDPGGGQGLTQYF	TGTGCCAGCAGCGATCCCGGGGGAGGGCAAGGGTTGACCCAGTACTTC
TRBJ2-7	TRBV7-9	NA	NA	CASGTYYEQYF	TGTGCCAGCGGGACTTACTACGAGCAGTACTTC
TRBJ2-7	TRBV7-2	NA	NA	CASTEYGEEQYF	TGTGCCAGCACCGAATACGGGGAAGAGCAGTACTTC
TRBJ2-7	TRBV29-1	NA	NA	CSVEGVGAYEQYF	TGCAGCGTTGAAGGGGTAGGGGCCTACGAGCAGTACTTC
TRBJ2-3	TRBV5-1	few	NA	CASSIDRLESTDTQYF	TGCGCCAGCAGCATCGACAGGCTGGAAAGCACAGATACGCAGTATTTT
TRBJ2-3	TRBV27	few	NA	CASSFLGVGPDTQYF	TGTGCCAGCAGTTTCCTAGGGGTCGGACCAGATACGCAGTATTTT
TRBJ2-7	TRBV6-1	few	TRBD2	CASSVGTSGRGEQYF	TGTGCCAGCAGTGTCGGGACTAGCGGGAGAGGCGAGCAGTACTTC
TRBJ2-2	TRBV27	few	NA	CASSTRTGELFF	TGTGCCAGCAGTACCCGCACCGGGGAGCTGTTTTTT
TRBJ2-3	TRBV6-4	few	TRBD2	CASSDPEGLAGVDTQYF	TGTGCCAGCAGTGACCCCGAGGGACTAGCGGGAGTTGATACGCAGTATTTT
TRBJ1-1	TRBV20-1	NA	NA	CSARIRRTEAFF	TGCAGTGCTAGAATCCGGCGGACTGAAGCTTTCTTT
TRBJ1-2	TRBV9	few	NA	CASSVERTGYGYTF	TGTGCCAGCAGCGTAGAACGGACTGGGTATGGCTACACCTTC
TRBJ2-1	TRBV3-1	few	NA	CASSQTRIDEQFF	TGTGCCAGCAGCCAAACTCGAATCGATGAGCAGTTCTTC
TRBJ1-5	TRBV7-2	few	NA	CASSPENQPQHF	TGTGCCAGCAGCCCAGAAAATCAGCCCCAGCATTTT
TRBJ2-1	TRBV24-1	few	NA	CATSDLATSYNEQFF	TGTGCCACCAGTGATTTAGCGACCTCCTACAATGAGCAGTTCTTC
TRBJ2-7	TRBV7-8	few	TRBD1	CASSVDRGNEQYF	TGTGCCAGCAGCGTCGACAGGGGGAACGAGCAGTACTTC
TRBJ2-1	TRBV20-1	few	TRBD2	CSATSGGSYNEQFF	TGCAGTGCAACTAGCGGGGGCTCCTACAATGAGCAGTTCTTC
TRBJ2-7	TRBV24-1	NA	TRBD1	CATSDSGTVEDEQYF	TGTGCCACCAGTGATTCTGGGACAGTTGAGGACGAGCAGTACTTC
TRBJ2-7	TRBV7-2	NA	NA	CASSLTVSPAEQYF	TGTGCCAGCAGCTTAACAGTTTCCCCTGCCGAGCAGTACTTC
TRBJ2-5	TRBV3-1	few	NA	CASSQETGMETQYF	TGTGCCAGCAGCCAAGAAACAGGGATGGAGACCCAGTACTTC
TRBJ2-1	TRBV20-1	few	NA	CSARDKSSSRSYNEQFF	TGCAGTGCTAGAGATAAAAGCTCTTCAAGGTCCTACAATGAGCAGTTCTTC
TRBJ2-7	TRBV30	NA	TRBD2	CAWRDTSGRRGYEQYF	TGTGCCTGGAGAGATACTAGCGGGAGAAGGGGATACGAGCAGTACTTC
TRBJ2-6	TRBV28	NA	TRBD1	CASSSPGGIGANVLTF	TGTGCCAGCAGTTCTCCAGGGGGCATCGGGGCCAACGTCCTGACTTTC
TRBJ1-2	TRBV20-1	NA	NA	CSAREGRVGGYTF	TGCAGTGCTAGAGAGGGCAGGGTTGGTGGCTACACCTTC
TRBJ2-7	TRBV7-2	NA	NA	CASSLSSGGSSYEQYF	TGTGCCAGCAGCTTATCATCGGGCGGCAGCTCCTACGAGCAGTACTTC
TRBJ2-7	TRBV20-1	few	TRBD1	CSATARDRGYEQYF	TGCAGTGCTACCGCCCGGGACAGGGGTTACGAGCAGTACTTC
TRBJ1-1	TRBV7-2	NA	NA	CASSELGAEAFF	TGTGCCAGCAGCGAGTTGGGGGCTGAAGCTTTCTTT
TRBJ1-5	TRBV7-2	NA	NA	CASSSDSMNQPQHF	TGTGCCAGCAGCTCCGACAGTATGAATCAGCCCCAGCATTTT